Presented here are 29 T cell receptor beta chains from one specimen sequenced in a study of blood T cell repertoires in COVID-19. The data were produced by immunoSEQ multiplex PCR, yet TCRdb's version contains in-frame clones alone and is incomplete. The sample includes under 350,000 clones, approximately 83% of them seen just once. Input material: peripheral blood. All receptors derive from a woman in her 70s with acute or convalescent COVID-19.

The chain combines TRBV30 with TRBJ2-7; TRBD1 agrees at 8 bases. The CDR3 consists of 13 residues. Germline V gene lookup returns CDR1 GTSNPN and CDR2 SVGIG (reference sequence). V gave up 3 bases and J gave up 2 bases; unmatched junction bases: 3. The CDR3 DNA is TGTGCCTGGAGGAGGACAGGGACCTACGAGCAGTACTTC. It codes for CAWRRTGTYEQYF.

The rearrangement uses TRBV19 and TRBJ1-5; D is possibly TRBD1 (6 bases). The V end was cut by 5 bases, the J end by 4 bases, with 18 bases between. CDR1 is LNHDA, CDR2 SQIVND, per germline (reference sequence). The CDR3 extends over 16 amino acids. The CDR3 bases are TGTGCCAGTAGTTATGACAGGCGCACCCCTAATCAGCCCCAGCATTTT. Protein product: CASSYDRRTPNQPQHF.

The gene calls are TRBV6-5 and TRBJ1-1, with D tentatively TRBD1 (5 bases). The CDR3 covers 11 residues. V gave up 8 bases and J gave up 5 bases, with 9 bases separating them. Germline values: CDR1 MNHEY, CDR2 SVGAGI. The CDR3, as DNA: TGTGCCAGCTTGACAGCTACTGAAGCTTTCTTT. This sequence encodes CASLTATEAFF.

This clone appeared a single time. The CDR3 region is CASSYGGPSGANVLTF. The CDR3 nucleotides read TGTGCCAGCAGCTACGGAGGGCCTTCTGGGGCCAACGTCCTGACTTTC. The V and J genes are TRBV5-4 and TRBJ2-6; D may be TRBD2 (6 bases). The V and J ends lost 3 bases and 1 base respectively, with 11 bases between them. The germline gives CDR1 SGHNT, CDR2 YYREEE (reference sequence). The CDR3 consists of 16 residues.

In the case of this clone: The sample carries other DNA sequences with the same CDR3. This rearrangement joins TRBV5-4 to TRBJ2-1; D is possibly TRBD1 (9 bases). Germline values: CDR1 SGHNT, CDR2 YYREEE (reference sequence). The CDR3 consists of 16 residues. V was trimmed by 4 bases and J by 2 bases, leaving 16 bases between them. The CDR3 loop reads CASSPGGTGPYNEQFF. The CDR3 DNA is TGTGCCAGCAGCCCGGGGGGGACAGGGCCCTACAATGAGCAGTTCTTC.

This clone was found once. This chain connects TRBV12-3 or TRBV12-4 to TRBJ1-2; perhaps TRBD1 as D (5 bases). The CDR3 is made up of 11 amino acids. The V end lost 7 bases, the J end lost 7 bases, and 10 bases lay between the germline ends. CDR3 nucleotide sequence: TGTGCCAGCACCCCAGGGTCTGGCTACACCTTC. It specifies CASTPGSGYTF.

The J gene is TRBJ1-1, the V gene TRBV19; the match to TRBD1 covers 10 bases. The length of the CDR3 is 14 residues. Germline V lookup: CDR1 LNHDA, CDR2 SQIVND (reference sequence). J gave up 10 bases and V 5 bases, and 10 bases lay outside the gene matches. The CDR3 region has the DNA TGTGCCAGTAGTGTAATGGGACAGGGGTTTGGAGCTTTCTTT. This gives the protein CASSVMGQGFGAFF.

This sequence joins TRBV5-1 and TRBJ2-7, with no clear D. V lost 0 bases to trimming and J lost 6 bases, with 4 bases between them. CDR3 length: 11 amino acids. Germline assignment: CDR1 SGHRS and CDR2 YFSETQ. The CDR3 loop is CASSLDIEQYF. CDR3 coding DNA: TGCGCCAGCAGCTTGGACATCGAGCAGTACTTC.

The chain combines TRBV29-1 with TRBJ1-2, with TRBD1 matching over 8 bases. There are 11 residues in the CDR3. Germline loops: CDR1 SQVTM, CDR2 ANQGSEA. Trimming at V came to 6 bases and at J to 7 bases, leaving 4 bases not matched to a gene. The CDR3 nucleotides are TGCAGCGTGCAGGGGGCCGGTGGCTACACCTTC. Translation: CSVQGAGGYTF.

The J gene is TRBJ2-7, the V gene TRBV3-1 (or the pseudogene TRBV3-2); TRBD1 aligns across 9 bases. Germline CDR1 and CDR2: LGHDT and YNNKEL (reference sequence). V gave up 1 base and J gave up 4 bases; unmatched junction bases: 5. The CDR3 totals 15 residues. CDR3 DNA sequence: TGTGCCAGCAGCCAAGTCACAGGGGGCGATTACGAGCAGTACTTC. It specifies CASSQVTGGDYEQYF.

The V call is TRBV7-9, the J call TRBJ2-2, with 7 nucleotides matching TRBD2. Trimming removed 7 bases from V and 2 bases from J; junction bases left unmatched: 10. The CDR3 extends over 16 amino acids. In germline, CDR1 is SEHNR, CDR2 FQNEAQ (reference sequence). Here the CDR3 reads CASTRAGPRNTGELFF. CDR3 coding DNA: TGTGCCAGCACACGAGCGGGGCCACGAAACACCGGGGAGCTGTTTTTT.

The J gene is TRBJ1-6, the V gene TRBV6-1; D gene unclear. V was trimmed by 6 bases and J by 7 bases, leaving 7 bases between them. There are 12 residues in the CDR3. In germline, CDR1 is MNHNS, CDR2 SASEGT. CDR3 residues: CASSGSNSPLHF. In DNA form, the CDR3 reads TGTGCCAGCAGCGGGAGCAATTCACCCCTCCACTTT.

This clone was seen only once. The chain uses TRBV6-5 and TRBJ1-2; D not certain. Germline V gene lookup returns CDR1 MNHEY and CDR2 SVGAGI. The CDR3 is 11 residues long. V lost 6 bases and J lost 9, with 11 bases in between. The CDR3 region is CASSPDSSYTF. CDR3 coding DNA: TGTGCCAGCAGCCCGGACTCGAGCTACACCTTC.

CDR3 amino acids: CASSVLTGGLRETQYF. The CDR3 region has the DNA TGTGCCAGCAGCGTACTAACAGGAGGGTTAAGAGAGACCCAGTACTTC. The chain is built from TRBV9 and TRBJ2-5, with D possibly TRBD2 on 6 matching bases. Germline V gene lookup returns CDR1 SGDLS and CDR2 YYNGEE. The V and J ends lost 1 base and 4 bases respectively, with 17 bases between them. The length of the CDR3 is 16 residues.

The genes are TRBV7-3 and TRBJ2-2; tentatively, D is TRBD2 (6 bases). V lost 5 bases, J lost 6 bases, and 13 bases lay in between. This CDR3 has 14 residues. Germline-derived CDR1 and CDR2 are SGHTA and FQGTGA. In DNA form, the CDR3 reads TGTGCCAGCAGCCAGCTCGGGGGAGCCGGGGAGCTGTTTTTT. Its protein product is CASSQLGGAGELFF.

This chain connects TRBV20-1 to TRBJ1-2; unclear D gene. CDR3 length: 11 residues. Germline V gene sequence: CDR1 DFQATT, CDR2 SNEGSKA (reference sequence). The CDR3 nucleotides are TGCAGGGCTCAGGAACACTATGGCTACACCTTC. Protein sequence: CRAQEHYGYTF.

The V and J genes are TRBV11-2 and TRBJ2-1, with TRBD1 as a possible D gene (6 bases). The length of the CDR3 is 12 residues. Trimming took off 6 bases at V and 7 bases at J, with 10 bases between the two ends. From germline, CDR1 is SGHAT and CDR2 FQNNGV. The CDR3 coding sequence is TGTGCCAGCAGTCAGGGGCGGAATGAGCAGTTCTTC. This codes for CASSQGRNEQFF.

V gene TRBV5-1 combines with J gene TRBJ1-1, with TRBD1 identical over 9 bases. CDR3 size: 14 residues. V was clipped by 0 bases and J by 4 bases; unmatched bases: 1. Germline V CDR1 and CDR2: SGHRS, YFSETQ. CDR3 sequence (DNA): TGCGCCAGCAGCTTGGACAGGGGGCTCACTGAAGCTTTCTTT. Protein sequence: CASSLDRGLTEAFF.

This chain connects TRBV19 to TRBJ1-2, with D perhaps matching TRBD1 (6 bases). Germline-derived CDR1 and CDR2 are LNHDA and SQIVND (reference sequence). Trimming stripped 3 bases from V and 0 bases from J, with 14 bases between. The CDR3 is 16 residues long. The CDR3 sequence: CASSMGGQAANYGYTF. CDR3 sequence (DNA): TGTGCCAGTAGTATGGGGGGGCAAGCAGCTAACTATGGCTACACCTTC.

This sequence joins TRBV11-3 and TRBJ2-3, with D tentatively TRBD2 (7 bases). Germline assignment: CDR1 SGHNT and CDR2 YENEEA. The V gene lost 4 bases and the J gene lost 1 base, with 15 bases spanning the gap. The CDR3 contains 16 residues. Written as DNA, the CDR3 is TGTGCCAGCAGCTCCCGACAGGCGGGGGGCACAGATACGCAGTATTTT. Amino acid sequence: CASSSRQAGGTDTQYF.

The V and J genes are TRBV3-1 (or the pseudogene TRBV3-2) and TRBJ2-3, with a possible D match to TRBD2 (5 bases). This CDR3 is 15 amino acids long. V dropped 1 base and J dropped 2 bases, with 10 bases sitting between them. Per germline, CDR1 LGHDT and CDR2 YNNKEL (reference sequence). CDR3 bases: TGTGCCAGCAGCCAAGCCCGGGGAATCACAGATACGCAGTATTTT. Its translation: CASSQARGITDTQYF.

This clone was counted a few times. The J gene is TRBJ1-5, the V gene TRBV7-9; 7 positions agree with TRBD1. Germline CDR1 is SEHNR and CDR2 is FQNEAQ (reference sequence). CDR3 length equals 16 residues. V shed 3 bases and J 6 bases; nucleotides not matched to a gene: 11. CDR3 protein: CASSFAVRGFGQPQHF. The CDR3 DNA follows: TGTGCCAGCAGCTTCGCTGTCAGGGGGTTTGGTCAGCCCCAGCATTTT.

The rearrangement joins TRBV28 to TRBJ1-2, with 8 bases lining up with TRBD1. This CDR3 comprises 15 residues. The germline CDR1 and CDR2 sequences are MDHEN and SYDVKM. V was pared by 6 bases and J by 7 bases, with 13 bases of the junction left unmatched. The CDR3 DNA sequence: TGTGCCAGCAGCAGCGCCGGACAGGGTACGGGTGGCTACACCTTC. It encodes CASSSAGQGTGGYTF.

The CDR3 sequence is CASSPGGEETQYF. The CDR3 DNA follows: TGTGCCAGCAGCCCGGGTGGGGAGGAGACCCAGTACTTC. This rearrangement joins TRBV5-4 to TRBJ2-5, with D possibly matching TRBD2 (5 bases). The V and J ends lost 4 bases and 5 bases respectively, with 12 bases between them. Germline CDR1 SGHNT, CDR2 YYREEE (reference sequence). This CDR3 has 13 residues.

The chain's CDR3 is CASTHDRVKQPQHF. The DNA for the CDR3 is TGTGCCAGCACTCATGACAGGGTCAAACAGCCCCAGCATTTT. This rearrangement joins TRBV2 to TRBJ1-5, with 7 bases lining up with TRBD1. The CDR3 has 14 amino acids. Germline values: CDR1 SNHLY, CDR2 FYNNEI. The V gene end was trimmed by 7 bases and the J gene end by 7 bases; junction bases not matched to a gene: 10.

The chain couples TRBV3-1 (or the pseudogene TRBV3-2) to TRBJ2-5; D remains ambiguous. Germline CDR1 LGHDT, CDR2 YNNKEL (reference sequence). The V gene lost 1 base and the J gene lost 5 bases, with 5 bases spanning the gap. The CDR3 loop spans 12 amino acids. The CDR3, as DNA: TGTGCCAGCAGCCAAGTCGTTGAGACCCAGTACTTC. Its translation is CASSQVVETQYF.

The rearrangement links TRBV2 to TRBJ2-7, with D hard to call. CDR1 and CDR2 from the germline V gene are SNHLY and FYNNEI. The length of the CDR3 is 11 residues. With 4 bases removed from V and 6 bases from J, the gap between germline ends came to 7 bases. The DNA of the CDR3 is TGTGCCAGCAGTGCAGCCTTCGAGCAGTACTTC. It specifies CASSAAFEQYF.

The chain couples TRBV7-6 to TRBJ2-2; 10 bases agree with TRBD2. The germline CDR1 and CDR2 sequences are SGHVS and FNYEAQ. CDR3 length: 19 amino acids. V was pared by 5 bases and J by 4 bases, with 16 bases of the junction left unmatched. DNA of the CDR3: TGTGCCAGCAGCCCCGGGACTAGCGCCGAAGGCAGTGGCACCGGGGAGCTGTTTTTT. It yields the protein CASSPGTSAEGSGTGELFF.

The chain uses TRBV19 and TRBJ1-4; D is possibly TRBD1 (6 bases). This CDR3 spans 14 amino acids. Germline V lookup: CDR1 LNHDA, CDR2 SQIVND (reference sequence). V lost 6 bases and J 5 bases, leaving 13 bases between the germline ends. The CDR3 spells CASRTGTSNEKLFF. CDR3 DNA: TGTGCCAGTAGAACCGGGACATCCAATGAAAAACTGTTTTTT.